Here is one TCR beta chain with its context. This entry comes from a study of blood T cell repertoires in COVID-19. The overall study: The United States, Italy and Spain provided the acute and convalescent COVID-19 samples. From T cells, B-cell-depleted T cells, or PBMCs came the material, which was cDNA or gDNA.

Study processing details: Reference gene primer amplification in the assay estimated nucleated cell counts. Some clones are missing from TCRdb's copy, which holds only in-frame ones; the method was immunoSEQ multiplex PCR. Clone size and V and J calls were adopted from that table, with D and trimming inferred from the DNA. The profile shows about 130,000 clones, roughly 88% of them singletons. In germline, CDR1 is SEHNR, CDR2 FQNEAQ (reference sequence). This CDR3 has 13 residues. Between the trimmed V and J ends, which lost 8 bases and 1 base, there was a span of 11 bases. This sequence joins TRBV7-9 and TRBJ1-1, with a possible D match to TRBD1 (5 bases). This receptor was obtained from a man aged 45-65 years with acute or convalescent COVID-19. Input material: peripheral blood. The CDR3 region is CASPAGENTEAFF. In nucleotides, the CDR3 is TGTGCCAGCCCGGCGGGGGAGAACACTGAAGCTTTCTTT.